Presented here are 21 T cell receptor beta chains from one specimen sequenced in a study of CXCR3-negative and CXCR3-positive naive CD8 T cells. With UMI labels, 5' RACE was used to prepare the TRB cDNA libraries. After re-calling the 5' RACE reads, TCRdb lists one entry per CDR3 protein, DNA absent. The sample has over 100,000 distinct CDR3 sequences, and its top ten clones hold 0.45% to 0.6%. The sequenced sample consisted of naive CXCR3- CD8+ T cells from blood. The subset denotes: CD45RO-CCR7+CD27+CD95- naive CD8+ T cells lacking CXCR3 (TNR3-). The origin of the receptors is a human donor in good health. Some clones in this sample may be carry-over from other donors' samples.

J is TRBJ2-6 and V is TRBV29-1; the D call from TCRdb, TRBD1, cannot be confirmed without DNA. The germline CDR1 and CDR2 sequences are SQVTM and ANQGSEA. The CDR3 runs to 14 residues. CDR3 residues: CSVVWGHGANVLTF.

This chain uses TRBV19 with TRBJ2-7; the D gene TCRdb calls, TRBD1, cannot be checked with no DNA. The CDR3 has 13 residues. CDR1 LNHDA and CDR2 SQIVND come from the germline V gene (reference sequence). The CDR3 protein is CATLDRVAYEQYF.

The chain joins TRBV30 to TRBJ2-3; TCRdb indicates TRBD1, and absent DNA this call remains unverified. The CDR3 totals 15 residues. The germline V gene encodes CDR1 GTSNPN and CDR2 SVGIG (reference sequence). The CDR3 protein is CAWSARDSGADTQYF.

The chain links TRBV7-9 to TRBJ2-7. CDR1 is SEHNR, CDR2 FQNEAQ, per germline (reference sequence). This CDR3 is built from 13 residues. The CDR3 sequence: CASSQLDVYEQYF.

The chain carries TRBV30 and TRBJ1-5; lacking DNA, the TRBD1 call made by TCRdb goes unchecked. The CDR3 totals 14 residues. CDR1 and CDR2 from the germline V gene are GTSNPN and SVGIG (reference sequence). The CDR3: CAWSVLGVWQPQHF. The full variable domain, with the rest looked up from reference TRBV30 and TRBJ1-5, is SQTIHQWPATLVQPVGSPLSLECTVEGTSNPNLYWYRQAAGRGLQLLFYSVGIGQISSEVPQNLSASRPQDRQFILSSKKLLLSDSGFYLCAWSVLGVWQPQHFGDGTRLSIL.

CDR3 in amino acids: CASSQGQATTYEQCF. This chain connects TRBV2 to TRBJ2-7; the TCRdb call, TRBD1, lacks DNA for checking. From germline, CDR1 is SNHLY and CDR2 FYNNEI. The CDR3 runs to 15 residues. Based on the CDR3 plus reference TRBV2 and TRBJ2-7, the full variable domain is EPEVTQTPSHQVTQMGQEVILRCVPISNHLYFYWYRQILGQKVEFLVSFYNNEISEKSEIFDDQFSVERPDGSNFTLKIRSTKLEDSAMYFCASSQGQATTYEQCFGPGTRLTVT.

The chain recombines TRBV6-6 with TRBJ2-7; TCRdb names TRBD1, which stays unverified in the absence of DNA. Germline CDR1 reads MNHNY; CDR2 reads SVGAGI (reference sequence). The CDR3 length is 14 residues. This CDR3 reads CASRGDSNYYEQYF.

This chain joins TRBV28 and TRBJ2-7. CDR1 MDHEN and CDR2 SYDVKM come from the germline V gene. This CDR3 contains 12 residues. The CDR3 loop reads CASSFPDYEQYF.

V and J are TRBV7-9 and TRBJ2-7; TCRdb returns TRBD1, unconfirmable since there is no DNA. The CDR3 has 13 amino acids. Germline-derived CDR1 and CDR2 are SEHNR and FQNEAQ (reference sequence). This chain's CDR3 is CASSSPGPYEQYF.

This chain connects TRBV9 to TRBJ2-3. CDR1 and CDR2 from the germline V gene are SGDLS and YYNGEE. This CDR3 has 16 amino acids. The CDR3 is CASSVVETGSTDTQYF.

The CDR3 here is CSVEEAGGEKLFF. The chain combines TRBV29-1 with TRBJ1-4; TCRdb's assignment of TRBD1 cannot be checked, as there is no DNA. There are 13 residues in the CDR3. Germline V gene lookup returns CDR1 SQVTM and CDR2 ANQGSEA. The whole variable domain, filled in from reference TRBV29-1 and TRBJ1-4, reads SAVISQKPSRDICQRGTSLTIQCQVDSQVTMMFWYRQQPGQSLTLIATANQGSEATYESGFVIDKFPISRPNLTFSTLTVSNMSPEDSSIYLCSVEEAGGEKLFFGSGTQLSVL.

This rearrangement joins TRBV9 to TRBJ2-1; TCRdb indicates TRBD1, and absent DNA this call remains unverified. This CDR3 spans 14 amino acids. Germline CDR1 and CDR2: SGDLS and YYNGEE. CDR3 region: CASSPWDVPNEQFF.

The chain couples TRBV28 to TRBJ2-3; as DNA is missing, the TRBD2 call by TCRdb cannot be tested. Germline-derived CDR1 and CDR2 are MDHEN and SYDVKM. The CDR3 consists of 15 residues. Here the CDR3 reads CASSPPRRVTDTQYF.

This chain links TRBV6-2 or TRBV6-3 with TRBJ2-5; TCRdb designates TRBD1, a call that cannot be tested without DNA. Germline loops: CDR1 MNHEY, CDR2 SVGEGT. The CDR3 spans 15 residues. CDR3 sequence: CASSPTGIQQETQYF.

V gene TRBV27 combines with J gene TRBJ2-2; without DNA, the TCRdb call of TRBD1 cannot be checked. Germline V gene sequence: CDR1 MNHEY, CDR2 SMNVEV (reference sequence). The CDR3 runs 13 residues. Here the CDR3 reads CASNDRGTGELFF.

CDR3 region: CASSLAPAQSGELFF. The chain combines TRBV13 with TRBJ2-2. This CDR3 comprises 15 residues. Germline CDR1 reads PRHDT; CDR2 reads FYEKMQ (reference sequence).

The V call is TRBV29-1, the J call TRBJ1-2; no DNA is available, so the TRBD1 call from TCRdb remains unchecked. The CDR3 contains 11 residues. CDR1 is SQVTM and CDR2 is ANQGSEA in the germline V gene. CDR3: CSVKDIYGYTF.

This sequence joins TRBV27 and TRBJ2-7; there is no DNA to check the TCRdb D call of TRBD2. Germline-derived CDR1 and CDR2 are MNHEY and SMNVEV (reference sequence). The CDR3 spans 14 residues. The CDR3 region is CASSPRLKFYEQYF.

The gene calls are TRBV29-1 and TRBJ2-1; the TRBD2 assignment by TCRdb is unverifiable without DNA. CDR3 length equals 16 residues. Germline V gives CDR1 SQVTM, CDR2 ANQGSEA. The CDR3 sequence is CSVEAPQRGTPGEQFF.

The rearrangement joins TRBV7-8 to TRBJ2-5; TCRdb designates TRBD2, a call that cannot be tested without DNA. The CDR3 has 17 residues. CDR1 and CDR2 from the germline V gene are SGHVS and FQNEAQ. CDR3 sequence reads: CASSLEPGLGGSETQYF.

The gene calls are TRBV7-9 and TRBJ2-4; the TRBD1 assignment by TCRdb is unverifiable without DNA. The germline V gene has CDR1 SEHNR and CDR2 FQNEAQ (reference sequence). The CDR3 loop spans 13 amino acids. The CDR3 here is CASSRRGENIQYF.